This T cell receptor beta chain originates from a study of low-dose radiotherapy and immunotherapy resistance in tumors. Noted time point: before trial treatment. Priming of first-strand cDNA relied on TRAV- and TRBV-specific primers (covering alpha and beta chains). TCRs were put through around 20 PCR cycles of amplification with Phusion. A constant-region primer and the V-primer adapter served as the primer pair. TCRdb re-analysed the reads in MiXCR, keeping a single row per CDR3 protein. This sample has 70,000 to 90,000 distinct CDR3 sequences, with around 17% found just once. Sequencing used PBMCs, obtained before treatment. The receptor comes from a male donor with prostate cancer.

In DNA, the CDR3 is TGTGCCAGCTCACCGGGGAGGGCGCTAATCGACCACGAGCAGTACTTC. Protein product: CASSPGRALIDHEQYF. The chain recombines TRBV18 with TRBJ2-7; 7 bases match TRBD2. Germline values: CDR1 KGHSH, CDR2 LQKENI. The CDR3 loop spans 16 amino acids. Trimming removed 3 bases from V and 5 bases from J; junction bases left unmatched: 13.